The sequence of this TCR beta chain was determined in a study of cytomegalovirus exposure and HLA in healthy donors. Study at large: Roughly 180 million T cells yielded approximately 100 million unique TCR beta sequences, as an earlier analysis found.

About this clone: The antigen remains undetermined.

Trimming removed 6 bases at V and 7 bases at J, with 21 bases between. Germline V gene lookup returns CDR1 MNHNY and CDR2 SVGAGI (reference sequence). CDR3 length: 15 amino acids. A multiplex PCR was run with 60 Vbeta primers and 13 Jbeta primers. Repertoires were generated with immunoSEQ multiplex PCR, while TCRdb's copy carries only in-frame clones and drops some. Here the sample spans about 150,000 clones, 73% being singletons. Study-level points and caveats: CMV serostatus was the sole immune exposure data available. The study labeled 164 TCR beta chains cytomegalovirus-associated.

The TCR originated in a woman in her late teens or twenties in good health and CMV-seronegative. Sequenced: PBMCs. V is TRBV6-6 and J is TRBJ1-2; possibly TRBD1 for D (6 bases). The CDR3 reads CASSSYKGEAGGYTF. In DNA form, the CDR3 reads TGTGCCAGCAGCTCTTACAAGGGGGAAGCTGGTGGCTACACCTTC.